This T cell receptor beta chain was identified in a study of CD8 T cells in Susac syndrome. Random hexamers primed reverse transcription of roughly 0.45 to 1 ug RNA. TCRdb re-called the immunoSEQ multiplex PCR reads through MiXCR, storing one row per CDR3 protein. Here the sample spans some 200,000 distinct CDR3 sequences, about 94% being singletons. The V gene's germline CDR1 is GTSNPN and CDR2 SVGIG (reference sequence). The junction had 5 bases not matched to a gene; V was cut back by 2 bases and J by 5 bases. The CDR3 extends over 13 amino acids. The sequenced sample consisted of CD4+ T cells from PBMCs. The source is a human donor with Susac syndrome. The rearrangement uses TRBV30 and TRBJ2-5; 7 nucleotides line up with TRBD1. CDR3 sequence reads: CAWSRQGPETQYF. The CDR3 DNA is TGTGCCTGGAGTAGACAGGGACCGGAGACCCAGTACTTC.